Each of the 7 T cell receptor beta chains below was sequenced from the same sample in a study of CD8 T cells in Susac syndrome. RNA, at roughly 0.45 to 1 ug, was reverse transcribed with random hexamers. TCRdb reprocessed the immunoSEQ multiplex PCR reads with MiXCR, giving one entry per CDR3 protein. Of 160,000 or so distinct CDR3 sequences listed, approximately 95% were seen once; the top ten hold about 0.15%. Sequenced sample: CD8+ T cells from PBMCs. The source of these receptors is a human donor with multiple sclerosis.

This chain joins TRBV18 and TRBJ2-3; the D gene is possibly TRBD2 (6 bases). Germline V lookup: CDR1 KGHSH, CDR2 LQKENI. Trimming took 7 bases from V and 6 from J, leaving 14 bases between them. CDR3 length: 13 residues. The CDR3 sequence is CASLPGLSDTQYF. The CDR3 DNA reads TGTGCCAGCTTACCGGGACTGTCGGATACGCAGTATTTT.

This sequence joins TRBV5-1 and TRBJ2-3; D ambiguous. The V gene lost 3 bases and the J gene lost 0 bases, with 2 bases spanning the gap. This CDR3 spans 12 amino acids. CDR1 is SGHRS, CDR2 YFSETQ, per germline. The DNA of the CDR3 is TGCGCCAGCAGCTGGAGCACAGATACGCAGTATTTT. Protein sequence: CASSWSTDTQYF.

The rearrangement uses TRBV5-4 and TRBJ1-1; unclear D gene. The V gene's germline CDR1 is SGHNT and CDR2 YYREEE (reference sequence). The CDR3 length is 13 residues. V lost 4 bases and J lost 3, with 10 bases in between. The CDR3, as DNA: TGTGCCAGCAGCAGCGCGATGGACACTGAAGCTTTCTTT. Its translation is CASSSAMDTEAFF.

The chain uses TRBV29-1 and TRBJ1-1; D is undetermined. Looked up from germline, CDR1 is SQVTM and CDR2 is ANQGSEA. The CDR3 extends over 13 amino acids. The V and J ends lost 6 bases and 1 base respectively, with 12 bases between them. CDR3 protein: CSVVADGNTEAFF. CDR3 sequence (DNA): TGCAGCGTCGTTGCGGACGGGAACACTGAAGCTTTCTTT.

This chain links TRBV7-9 with TRBJ1-2; D is uncertain. The CDR3 extends over 12 amino acids. Trimming took off 5 bases at V and 7 bases at J, with 11 bases between the two ends. Germline loops: CDR1 SEHNR, CDR2 FQNEAQ (reference sequence). CDR3 region: CASSPVVFGYTF. DNA for the CDR3: TGTGCCAGCAGCCCCGTGGTCTTTGGCTACACCTTC.

V and J are TRBV5-4 and TRBJ2-7; a weak D match, TRBD2 (5 bases). CDR1 is SGHNT and CDR2 is YYREEE in the germline V gene (reference sequence). The CDR3 is 16 amino acids. V was pared by 1 base and J by 3 bases, with 17 bases between. The CDR3 nucleotides read TGTGCCAGCAGCTTGATCTCCCAGCGGCACTTCTACGAGCAGTACTTC. Protein product: CASSLISQRHFYEQYF. Looking up the rest from reference TRBV5-4 and TRBJ2-7 gives the full variable domain: ETGVTQSPTHLIKTRGQQVTLRCSSQSGHNTVSWYQQALGQGPQFIFQYYREEENGRGNFPPRFSGLQFPNYSSELNVNALELDDSALYLCASSLISQRHFYEQYFGPGTRLTVT.

This chain connects TRBV29-1 to TRBJ2-7, with TRBD1 matching over 8 bases. Unmatched junction bases numbered 20, after V lost 7 bases and J lost 6 bases. The germline gives CDR1 SQVTM, CDR2 ANQGSEA. The CDR3 has 16 amino acids. CDR3 sequence (DNA): TGCAGCGCCGACGTTAGGCAAGGACAGGGTACTGGCGAGCAGTACTTC. Translated, it gives CSADVRQGQGTGEQYF.